The next 32 T cell receptor beta chains were all read from a single sample in a study of T cell responses to AZD1222 COVID-19 vaccine. Profiling relied on immunoSEQ multiplex PCR, and the TCRdb table lists in-frame clones only, not all of them. The table includes 95,000 to 100,000 clones, about 82% detected once. Sequenced material: peripheral blood, taken on day 0 of AZD1222 vaccination. All receptors derive from an adult in good health.

The genes are TRBV7-9 and TRBJ1-2; 7 bases agree with TRBD1. Germline V CDR1 and CDR2: SEHNR, FQNEAQ (reference sequence). The ends lost 1 base at V and 6 bases at J; junction bases unmatched: 8. This CDR3 comprises 15 residues. The CDR3 sequence: CASSLGQGDWDGYTF. CDR3 coding DNA: TGTGCCAGCAGCTTAGGGCAGGGGGATTGGGATGGCTACACCTTC. Full variable domain (missing parts from reference TRBV7-9 and TRBJ1-2): DTGVSQNPRHKITKRGQNVTFRCDPISEHNRLYWYRQTLGQGPEFLTYFQNEAQLEKSRLLSDRFSAERPKGSFSTLEIQRTEQGDSAMYLCASSLGQGDWDGYTFGSGTRLTVV.

This rearrangement joins TRBV4-3 to TRBJ2-4; D is possibly TRBD1 (5 bases). CDR3 length equals 14 residues. Germline CDR1 and CDR2: LGHNA and YSLEER. V gave up 4 bases and J gave up 9 bases, with 16 bases separating them. The CDR3: CASSLGQGMSIQYF. The CDR3, as DNA: TGCGCCAGCAGCCTTGGCCAGGGTATGAGCATTCAGTACTTC.

The chain has TRBV19 and TRBJ2-3; D may be TRBD1 or TRBD2 (5 bases each). V gave up 5 bases and J gave up 1 base, with 28 bases separating them. The CDR3 totals 20 residues. Germline CDR1 reads LNHDA; CDR2 reads SQIVND (reference sequence). The CDR3 region is CASSANPLEFLRDGTDTQYF. DNA for the CDR3: TGTGCCAGTAGTGCAAATCCCCTCGAGTTCTTACGGGACGGCACAGATACGCAGTATTTT.

The chain uses TRBV9 and TRBJ2-5; possible D gene TRBD1, 5 bases. Germline CDR1 reads SGDLS; CDR2 reads YYNGEE. This CDR3 has 14 residues. V lost 0 bases, J lost 4 bases, and 10 bases lay in between. CDR3 region: CASSVGAGLETQYF. For the CDR3, the DNA is TGTGCCAGCAGCGTAGGGGCAGGGTTAGAGACCCAGTACTTC.

The J gene is TRBJ1-1, the V gene TRBV27; possible D gene TRBD1, 5 bases. Germline loops: CDR1 MNHEY, CDR2 SMNVEV (reference sequence). There are 13 residues in the CDR3. The V end lost 5 bases, the J end lost 3 bases, and 10 bases lay between the germline ends. CDR3 loop: CASSAYRYTEAFF. Here the CDR3 DNA reads TGTGCCAGCAGTGCCTACAGGTACACTGAAGCTTTCTTT.

The chain joins TRBV19 to TRBJ2-2; D could derive from TRBD1 or TRBD2 (5 bases each). V was shortened by 8 bases and J by 2 bases, with 12 bases between the two germline ends. Germline loops: CDR1 LNHDA, CDR2 SQIVND (reference sequence). The CDR3 extends over 14 amino acids. The CDR3 spells CASHRDGNTGELFF. The CDR3 nucleotides are TGTGCCAGTCATCGGGACGGTAACACCGGGGAGCTGTTTTTT.

This clone has just one count. The chain carries TRBV6-5 and TRBJ2-7; 7 bases fit TRBD2. Germline loops: CDR1 MNHEY, CDR2 SVGAGI. This CDR3 contains 12 residues. The junction had 12 bases not matched to a gene; V was cut back by 7 bases and J by 12 bases. The CDR3 is CASTAGRDPGYF. The CDR3 nucleotides are TGTGCCAGCACCGCGGGGAGGGACCCGGGGTACTTC.

The chain links TRBV4-3 to TRBJ2-1; a possible D gene is TRBD1 (6 bases). V was pared by 4 bases and J by 10 bases, with 20 bases between. Germline V gene lookup returns CDR1 LGHNA and CDR2 YSLEER. The CDR3 contains 15 residues. In DNA form, the CDR3 reads TGCGCCAGCAGCCTCACAAACCTGGGGGCGAGGGAGCAGTTCTTC. Translation: CASSLTNLGAREQFF.

V is TRBV7-2 and J is TRBJ1-2, with a weak D call TRBD1 (6 bases). The V gene's germline CDR1 is SGHTA and CDR2 FQGNSA. Deletions cut 4 bases from V and 1 base from J, with 13 bases between. This CDR3 contains 15 residues. This chain's CDR3 is CASSSRDKLNYGYTF. The CDR3 DNA reads TGTGCCAGCAGCTCCCGGGACAAGCTTAACTATGGCTACACCTTC.

The chain couples TRBV6-5 to TRBJ1-1; tentative D call: TRBD1 (5 bases). Trimming pared 6 bases from V and 5 bases from J, leaving 16 bases between. Germline CDR1 reads MNHEY; CDR2 reads SVGAGI. This CDR3 is 14 amino acids long. The CDR3 DNA is TGTGCCAGCAGCCCGGGTAGGGGAGGGACTGAAGCTTTCTTT. Protein sequence: CASSPGRGGTEAFF.

The V gene is TRBV5-6, the J gene TRBJ2-7, with D perhaps matching TRBD1 or TRBD2 (6 bases each). The CDR3 is 15 residues long. The germline V gene encodes CDR1 SGHDT and CDR2 YYEEEE. Trimming pared 4 bases from V and 1 base from J, leaving 15 bases between. The CDR3 region is CASSLGGRSSYEQYF. CDR3 in DNA: TGTGCCAGCAGCCTAGGGGGGCGGTCTTCCTACGAGCAGTACTTC.

DNA of the CDR3: TGTGCCAGCACCCCGCGGACAGGAGATTTAAGAGAGCAGTACTTC. Translating gives CASTPRTGDLREQYF. This chain uses TRBV6-5 with TRBJ2-7, with 7 bases aligning to TRBD1. CDR3 length: 15 amino acids. V lost 7 bases and J lost 7; bases outside the gene matches: 16. Germline CDR1 is MNHEY and CDR2 is SVGAGI.

The gene calls are TRBV30 and TRBJ2-7, with D maybe TRBD2 (5 bases). The CDR3 runs 15 residues. Germline V gene lookup returns CDR1 GTSNPN and CDR2 SVGIG (reference sequence). Trimming cost V 2 bases and J 0 bases, with 14 bases left between them. The CDR3 DNA reads TGTGCCTGGAGTCCCGGGAAGTCGCGCTCCTACGAGCAGTACTTC. It encodes CAWSPGKSRSYEQYF.

V is TRBV2 and J is TRBJ1-2, with D unresolved. Per the germline V gene, CDR1 is SNHLY and CDR2 is FYNNEI. The CDR3 has 11 residues. V shed 7 bases and J shed 8 bases, with 11 bases lying between them. CDR3 bases: TGTGCCAGCATTCCGCTGGGAGGCTACACCTTC. Its protein is CASIPLGGYTF. Full variable domain (outside the CDR3, taken from reference TRBV2 and TRBJ1-2): EPEVTQTPSHQVTQMGQEVILRCVPISNHLYFYWYRQILGQKVEFLVSFYNNEISEKSEIFDDQFSVERPDGSNFTLKIRSTKLEDSAMYFCASIPLGGYTFGSGTRLTVV.

Sample share makes this clone medium-sized. This sequence joins TRBV5-5 and TRBJ1-3; D is possibly TRBD1 (6 bases). Germline CDR1 and CDR2: SGHKS and YYEKEE (reference sequence). Trimming took 4 bases from V and 4 from J, leaving 12 bases between them. This CDR3 is 14 amino acids long. The CDR3 spells CASSPQGGGNTIYF. As DNA, the CDR3 is TGTGCCAGCAGCCCACAGGGTGGGGGAAACACCATATATTTT.

This rearrangement joins TRBV28 to TRBJ2-3; the D call may be TRBD1 or TRBD2 (5 bases each). Trimming cost V 6 bases and J 6 bases, with 22 bases left between them. The CDR3 loop spans 16 amino acids. Germline V lookup: CDR1 MDHEN, CDR2 SYDVKM. The CDR3 region is CASSPPRRTRSDTQYF. DNA for the CDR3: TGTGCCAGCAGCCCGCCGCGGAGGACACGTTCGGATACGCAGTATTTT.

V gene TRBV15 combines with J gene TRBJ1-5; the D gene is possibly TRBD1 (5 bases). CDR1 and CDR2 (germline): LNHNV, YYDKDF (reference sequence). Trimming pared 5 bases from V and 5 bases from J, leaving 13 bases between. This CDR3 comprises 14 residues. CDR3 sequence (DNA): TGTGCCACCAGCTCACAAGGGGCGCATCAGCCCCAGCATTTT. Translating it yields CATSSQGAHQPQHF.

This chain joins TRBV7-2 and TRBJ1-6; TRBD1 matches at 7 bases. The CDR3 loop spans 14 amino acids. V lost 4 bases, J lost 5 bases, and 2 bases stayed unmatched. Germline CDR1 SGHTA, CDR2 FQGNSA. This CDR3 reads CASSWDRDNSPLHF. Here the CDR3 DNA reads TGTGCCAGCAGCTGGGACAGAGATAATTCACCCCTCCACTTT.

This chain links TRBV3-1 (or the pseudogene TRBV3-2) with TRBJ1-1, with D possibly being TRBD1 (5 bases). Germline assignment: CDR1 LGHDT and CDR2 YNNKEL (reference sequence). This CDR3 is built from 14 residues. V was clipped by 7 bases and J by 1 base, with 13 bases between them. The chain's CDR3 is CASTPGTENTEAFF. The CDR3 coding sequence is TGTGCCAGCACCCCAGGGACGGAGAACACTGAAGCTTTCTTT.

This chain connects TRBV12-3 or TRBV12-4 to TRBJ2-3, with D possibly being TRBD1 (6 bases). This CDR3 is built from 12 residues. V lost 7 bases, J lost 9 bases, and 14 bases lay in between. CDR3 sequence reads: CASTSQGITQYF. CDR3 in DNA: TGTGCCAGCACATCCCAGGGGATCACGCAGTATTTT.

The chain links TRBV6-5 to TRBJ2-1; tentative D call: TRBD2 (5 bases). CDR1 and CDR2 (germline): MNHEY, SVGAGI. This CDR3 contains 14 residues. V was clipped by 2 bases and J by 6 bases, with 11 bases between them. In DNA form, the CDR3 reads TGTGCCAGCAGTTACAAGGGAGTATCCAATGAGCAGTTCTTC. As protein: CASSYKGVSNEQFF.

The chain links TRBV7-2 to TRBJ2-1; possible D gene TRBD2, 5 bases. CDR1 and CDR2 from the germline V gene are SGHTA and FQGNSA. CDR3 length: 12 residues. The V gene lost 6 bases and the J gene lost 15 bases, with 18 bases spanning the gap. The CDR3 region has the DNA TGTGCCAGCAGATCCGACTACAGTCGGCTGTTCTTC. Translation: CASRSDYSRLFF.

The chain carries TRBV9 and TRBJ1-6; D uncertain. CDR3 length: 14 amino acids. Germline V gene lookup returns CDR1 SGDLS and CDR2 YYNGEE. Trimming took off 0 bases at V and 4 bases at J, with 5 bases between the two ends. CDR3 sequence (DNA): TGTGCCAGCAGCGTAGAACAGTATAATTCACCCCTCCACTTT. It specifies CASSVEQYNSPLHF.

V and J are TRBV30 and TRBJ1-2, with 9 bases that match TRBD1. This CDR3 is 14 amino acids long. The junction had 11 bases not matched to a gene; V was cut back by 4 bases and J by 8 bases. Per germline, CDR1 GTSNPN and CDR2 SVGIG (reference sequence). CDR3 protein: CAWTRDRDVRGYTF. The CDR3 DNA follows: TGTGCCTGGACGAGGGACAGGGACGTACGAGGCTACACCTTC.

This chain joins TRBV5-8 and TRBJ1-3; unclear D gene. V was trimmed by 6 bases and J by 2 bases, leaving 15 bases between them. CDR1 SGHTS and CDR2 YDEGEE come from the germline V gene. CDR3 length: 15 residues. CDR3 loop: CASTKGWVAGNTIYF. CDR3 nucleotides: TGTGCCAGCACCAAAGGATGGGTCGCTGGAAACACCATATATTTT. The variable domain in full, with the rest retrieved from reference TRBV5-8 and TRBJ1-3, is EAGVTQSPTHLIKTRGQQATLRCSPISGHTSVYWYQQALGLGLQFLLWYDEGEERNRGNFPPRFSGRQFPNYSSELNVNALELEDSALYLCASTKGWVAGNTIYFGEGSWLTVV.

The rearrangement links TRBV7-3 to TRBJ2-1, with D perhaps being TRBD1 or TRBD2 (6 bases each). The CDR3 covers 14 residues. The V gene's germline CDR1 is SGHTA and CDR2 FQGTGA. Trimming cost V 5 bases and J 7 bases, with 15 bases left between them. The CDR3 DNA reads TGTGCCAGCAGCCCTATGGGGGCGGGGAATGAGCAGTTCTTC. It specifies CASSPMGAGNEQFF.

This chain uses TRBV7-2 with TRBJ2-5; possibly TRBD1 or TRBD2 for D (6 bases each). The CDR3 has 13 residues. Germline V gene lookup returns CDR1 SGHTA and CDR2 FQGNSA. The V end lost 4 bases, the J end lost 5 bases, and 11 bases lay between the germline ends. The CDR3 loop reads CASSSTRGETQYF. The CDR3 bases are TGTGCCAGCAGCTCGACTAGGGGGGAGACCCAGTACTTC.

In its sample, this clone was seen once. This chain links TRBV19 with TRBJ1-2; 8 nucleotides match TRBD1. V was pared by 5 bases and J by 8 bases, with 7 bases of the junction left unmatched. Germline V gene lookup returns CDR1 LNHDA and CDR2 SQIVND (reference sequence). The CDR3 spans 13 residues. Here the CDR3 DNA reads TGTGCCAGTAGTCCGCAGACAGGGGAGGGCTACACCTTC. Protein: CASSPQTGEGYTF. The entire variable domain, with the rest obtained from reference TRBV19 and TRBJ1-2, is as follows: DGGITQSPKYLFRKEGQNVTLSCEQNLNHDAMYWYRQDPGQGLRLIYYSQIVNDFQKGDIAEGYSVSREKKESFPLTVTSAQKNPTAFYLCASSPQTGEGYTFGSGTRLTVV.

V and J are TRBV15 and TRBJ2-3; the match to TRBD2 covers 8 bases. Germline V CDR1 and CDR2: LNHNV, YYDKDF (reference sequence). The CDR3 is 17 residues long. J was trimmed by 6 bases and V by 1 base; bases with no gene match: 12. The DNA of the CDR3 is TGTGCCACCAGCAGAGGGACGAGCGGGAGAGGATTTGATACGCAGTATTTT. It encodes CATSRGTSGRGFDTQYF. The complete variable domain, with remaining parts taken from reference TRBV15 and TRBJ2-3, reads DAMVIQNPRYQVTQFGKPVTLSCSQTLNHNVMYWYQQKSSQAPKLLFHYYDKDFNNEADTPDNFQSRRPNTSFCFLDIRSPGLGDTAMYLCATSRGTSGRGFDTQYFGPGTRLTVL.

This clone was observed a handful of times. The rearrangement links TRBV27 to TRBJ2-7, with TRBD2 identical over 12 bases. V was clipped by 10 bases and J by 7 bases; unmatched bases: 17. This CDR3 region has 16 residues. Germline-derived CDR1 and CDR2 are MNHEY and SMNVEV (reference sequence). In nucleotides, the CDR3 is TGTGCCACCACCCCGGGAGGACTAGCGGGAAGAGGGGAGCAGTACTTC. Translation gives CATTPGGLAGRGEQYF.

The chain combines TRBV4-2 with TRBJ2-2; TRBD2 matches at 9 bases. Germline V lookup: CDR1 LGHNA, CDR2 YNFKEQ. CDR3 length: 18 amino acids. J lost 7 bases, V lost 3 bases, and 15 bases had no gene match. This CDR3 reads CASSQSGLAIERGGELFF. Written as DNA, the CDR3 is TGTGCCAGCAGCCAGAGCGGACTAGCGATTGAAAGGGGCGGGGAGCTGTTTTTT.

This chain joins TRBV9 and TRBJ2-1; D might be TRBD1 (6 bases). The length of the CDR3 is 14 residues. The V end lost 3 bases, the J end lost 9 bases, and 16 bases lay between the germline ends. Germline V gene data show CDR1 as SGDLS and CDR2 as YYNGEE. CDR3 sequence (DNA): TGTGCCAGCAGCGCACTACAGGGACCTGGTGAGCAGTTCTTC. Protein product: CASSALQGPGEQFF.